This passage covers 18 T cell receptor beta chains from one sample sequenced in a study of shared clonotypes between healthy human individuals. Assay: immunoSEQ multiplex PCR; the TCRdb copy retains only in-frame clones and omits some. This table holds over a million clones, around 97% found once. Input material: naive CD4+ T cells sorted from blood. The subset was: CD45RA+ positively selected. The source is a man between 25 and 39 years old in good health.

This chain connects TRBV28 to TRBJ2-1; TRBD1 matches 11 bases. CDR1 and CDR2 (germline): MDHEN, SYDVKM. This CDR3 is built from 15 residues. Germline trimming cut 8 bases from V and 4 bases from J; bases unmatched to any gene: 7. This CDR3 reads CASRLGQGAYNEQFF. CDR3 nucleotides: TGTGCCAGCCGCCTCGGACAGGGGGCGTACAATGAGCAGTTCTTC. Using reference TRBV28 and TRBJ2-1 for the parts outside the CDR3, the full variable domain is DVKVTQSSRYLVKRTGEKVFLECVQDMDHENMFWYRQDPGLGLRLIYFSYDVKMKEKGDIPEGYSVSREKKERFSLILESASTNQTSMYLCASRLGQGAYNEQFFGPGTRLTVL.

This chain uses TRBV18 with TRBJ1-2; D is unresolved. Germline V gene sequence: CDR1 KGHSH, CDR2 LQKENI. The V end lost 2 bases, the J end lost 7 bases, and 11 bases lay between the germline ends. The CDR3 extends over 13 amino acids. CDR3 amino acids: CASSPETGGGYTF. The CDR3 DNA sequence: TGTGCCAGCTCACCAGAGACCGGTGGTGGCTACACCTTC.

This chain joins TRBV5-1 and TRBJ2-2; the D is unclear. The CDR3 contains 15 residues. V was pared by 3 bases and J by 0 bases, with 9 bases between. Germline V gives CDR1 SGHRS, CDR2 YFSETQ. The CDR3 loop reads CASSWEPSNTGELFF. DNA for the CDR3: TGCGCCAGCAGCTGGGAACCGTCGAACACCGGGGAGCTGTTTTTT.

V usage is TRBV19 and J usage is TRBJ2-3; no clear D. Germline assignment: CDR1 LNHDA and CDR2 SQIVND (reference sequence). V dropped 7 bases and J dropped 5 bases, with 10 bases sitting between them. The CDR3 runs 12 residues. CDR3 bases: TGTGCCAGTAAAGGCGTAGGAGATACGCAGTATTTT. Its translation: CASKGVGDTQYF.

The chain uses TRBV9 and TRBJ2-3, with 8 bases lining up with TRBD1. Germline CDR1 is SGDLS and CDR2 is YYNGEE. The CDR3 extends over 16 amino acids. J lost 0 bases, V lost 3 bases, and 6 bases had no gene match. The CDR3 bases are TGTGCCAGCAGCGACAGGACAGGGCTTAGCACAGATACGCAGTATTTT. Amino acid sequence: CASSDRTGLSTDTQYF.

The chain uses TRBV6-5 and TRBJ2-2; D tentatively fits TRBD1 or TRBD2 (6 bases each). The CDR3 runs 14 residues. CDR1 and CDR2 from the germline V gene are MNHEY and SVGAGI. The V gene lost 5 bases and the J gene lost 4 bases, with 11 bases spanning the gap. The CDR3 DNA reads as TGTGCCAGCAGTCGGGGGCGGGGCACCGGGGAGCTGTTTTTT. Protein: CASSRGRGTGELFF.

The chain is built from TRBV5-1 and TRBJ2-3; 7 bases line up with TRBD2. Per the germline V gene, CDR1 is SGHRS and CDR2 is YFSETQ. CDR3 size: 16 residues. Trimming at V came to 1 base and at J to 0 bases, leaving 5 bases not matched to a gene. The DNA of the CDR3 is TGCGCCAGCAGCTTGCCTAGCGGAGTTAGCACAGATACGCAGTATTTT. It codes for CASSLPSGVSTDTQYF.

Turning to this clone: Within the sample, other DNA sequences also encode this same CDR3. V usage is TRBV9 and J usage is TRBJ1-1; TRBD1 is a possible D gene (6 bases). Germline CDR1 and CDR2: SGDLS and YYNGEE. The CDR3 spans 13 residues. V shed 0 bases and J shed 5 bases, with 8 bases lying between them. This CDR3 reads CASSVGGRTEAFF. The DNA of the CDR3 is TGTGCCAGCAGCGTAGGGGGGCGGACTGAAGCTTTCTTT.

The gene calls are TRBV28 and TRBJ1-5; perhaps TRBD1 as D (6 bases). Looked up from germline, CDR1 is MDHEN and CDR2 is SYDVKM. The V gene lost 5 bases and the J gene lost 4 bases, with 12 bases spanning the gap. The CDR3 has 14 amino acids. CDR3 sequence: CASSPAGANQPQHF. CDR3 DNA sequence: TGTGCCAGCAGTCCCGCAGGGGCAAATCAGCCCCAGCATTTT.

This chain uses TRBV7-2 with TRBJ2-7, with TRBD2 identical over 11 bases. With V trimmed by 6 bases and J by 5 bases, 9 bases remained unmatched. Per germline, CDR1 SGHTA and CDR2 FQGNSA. This CDR3 has 15 amino acids. CDR3 sequence reads: CASRLTSGRVHEQYF. CDR3 nucleotides: TGTGCCAGCAGACTCACTAGCGGGAGAGTCCACGAGCAGTACTTC. Full variable domain (missing parts from reference TRBV7-2 and TRBJ2-7): GAGVSQSPSNKVTEKGKDVELRCDPISGHTALYWYRQSLGQGLEFLIYFQGNSAPDKSGLPSDRFSAERTGGSVSTLTIQRTQQEDSAVYLCASRLTSGRVHEQYFGPGTRLTVT.

The V gene is TRBV5-8, the J gene TRBJ1-2; D is ambiguous. The V gene lost 2 bases and the J gene lost 10 bases, with 15 bases spanning the gap. This CDR3 comprises 13 residues. Germline V lookup: CDR1 SGHTS, CDR2 YDEGEE. CDR3 sequence: CASSLRPSTDYTF. In nucleotides, the CDR3 is TGTGCCAGCAGCTTACGACCGTCCACCGACTACACCTTC.

The rearrangement joins TRBV27 to TRBJ2-1, with TRBD2 matching over 10 bases. Germline V CDR1 and CDR2: MNHEY, SMNVEV (reference sequence). J was trimmed by 4 bases and V by 6 bases; bases with no gene match: 9. The CDR3 is made up of 16 amino acids. CDR3 loop: CASRGLAGDKYNEQFF. The CDR3 DNA reads as TGTGCCAGCAGGGGGCTAGCGGGAGACAAGTACAATGAGCAGTTCTTC.

A single count supports this clone. The genes are TRBV7-2 and TRBJ1-3, with D maybe TRBD1 (6 bases). Trimming left V 1 base short and J 0 bases short, with 10 bases between. Germline V CDR1 and CDR2: SGHTA, FQGNSA. CDR3 length equals 16 residues. The CDR3 coding sequence is TGTGCCAGCAGCTTAGAACAGGGCGGCTCTGGAAACACCATATATTTT. Translating gives CASSLEQGGSGNTIYF.

CDR3 in amino acids: CASSIAYEQYF. The CDR3 DNA reads as TGTGCCAGTAGTATAGCCTACGAGCAGTACTTC. The rearrangement joins TRBV19 to TRBJ2-7; no clear D. Between the trimmed V and J ends, which lost 1 base and 2 bases, there was a span of 0 bases. Germline CDR1 is LNHDA and CDR2 is SQIVND (reference sequence). This CDR3 has 11 residues.

The chain uses TRBV7-8 and TRBJ2-7, with D possibly being TRBD1 (7 bases). The CDR3 contains 17 residues. CDR1 SGHVS and CDR2 FQNEAQ come from the germline V gene. Trimming shortened V by 0 bases and J by 9 bases, and 24 bases separated the two germline ends. The CDR3 spells CASSLASGGRGDVWQYF. Written as DNA, the CDR3 is TGTGCCAGCAGCTTAGCGTCCGGAGGCAGGGGGGATGTGTGGCAGTACTTC.

This sequence joins TRBV9 and TRBJ2-7; 9 bases line up with TRBD2. This CDR3 contains 18 residues. CDR1 SGDLS and CDR2 YYNGEE come from the germline V gene. Trimming removed 0 bases from V and 4 bases from J; junction bases left unmatched: 14. The CDR3 coding sequence is TGTGCCAGCAGCGTAGGCGCTGGAGTGAGTAGCGGGAGATACGAGCAGTACTTC. Amino acid sequence: CASSVGAGVSSGRYEQYF.

This chain links TRBV27 with TRBJ1-5; no clear D. This CDR3 region has 17 residues. V was clipped by 5 bases and J by 0 bases, with 17 bases between them. From germline, CDR1 is MNHEY and CDR2 SMNVEV (reference sequence). The CDR3 DNA reads as TGTGCCAGCAGTCCCCTGTCGTTAGGGTATAGCAATCAGCCCCAGCATTTT. Translated, it gives CASSPLSLGYSNQPQHF.

The V gene is TRBV19, the J gene TRBJ2-3; the match to TRBD2 covers 9 bases. Germline CDR1 is LNHDA and CDR2 is SQIVND (reference sequence). V was pared by 4 bases and J by 3 bases, with 8 bases of the junction left unmatched. The CDR3 totals 16 residues. The CDR3 DNA reads TGTGCCAGTAGTAAGGGGAGGACTAGCGAAACAGATACGCAGTATTTT. As protein: CASSKGRTSETDTQYF.